The entry below describes one T cell receptor (beta chain). Original data processing: Amplification from reference gene primers served as the basis for estimated nucleated cell counts. TCRdb keeps only in-frame clones here, not all; method: immunoSEQ multiplex PCR. The V and J calls and the clone size are those of that table, but D and trimming were determined from the DNA. This table has more than 400,000 clones, roughly 88% appearing once. The sample originates from a study of blood T cell repertoires in COVID-19. Study-level background: The United States, Italy and Spain were the sources of the acute and convalescent COVID-19 samples. From T cells, B-cell-depleted T cells, or PBMCs came the material, which was cDNA or gDNA.

This TCR was recovered from a human donor in a cohort sampled during active COVID-19. The sample consisted of peripheral blood.

CDR3 sequence: CASSLPGLAGVFIKNEQFF. In DNA form, the CDR3 reads TGTGCCAGCAGCCTACCCGGACTAGCGGGAGTTTTTATTAAGAATGAGCAGTTCTTC. This chain connects TRBV28 to TRBJ2-1, with 13 bases aligning to TRBD2. Germline CDR1 reads MDHEN; CDR2 reads SYDVKM. Trimming removed 6 bases from V and 7 bases from J; junction bases left unmatched: 18. The CDR3 contains 19 residues.